According to its frequency, the clone carrying this T cell receptor beta chain is medium-sized. Its antigen remains unidentified. The authors made the TRB cDNA libraries by 5' RACE using UMI labels. With the 5' RACE reads reprocessed, TCRdb shows one record per CDR3 protein and no DNA. This sample lists around 8,000 distinct CDR3 sequences; its ten largest clones have 1.5% to 2%. Definition of naive CD8+ T cells rested on a CD45RO-CCR7+CD27+CD95- profile. These data are taken from a study of CXCR3-negative and CXCR3-positive naive CD8 T cells. Study results and caveats: CXCR3-positive naive cells carried more hydrophobic TRB CDR3s than CXCR3-negative naive cells did. Naive cells that were CXCR3-negative or CXCR3-positive used TRBV-TRBJ genes alike, while memory cells diverged. Similarly elevated diversity marked both naive subsets, with memory CD8+ cells showing far lower diversity.

The sequenced material came from naive CXCR3- CD8+ T cells from blood. Regarding subset: CD45RO-CCR7+CD27+CD95- naive CD8+ T cells lacking CXCR3 (TNR3-). The receptor was isolated from a human donor in good health. Some clones in this sample may be carry-over from other donors' samples.

The CDR3 here is CASSLIGGPLETQYF. V is TRBV7-3 and J is TRBJ2-5; the D gene TCRdb calls, TRBD2, cannot be checked with no DNA. Germline CDR1 SGHTA, CDR2 FQGTGA. This CDR3 region has 15 residues.